This T cell receptor (beta chain) was retrieved from a study of OX40 agonist ivuxolimab in advanced cancers. Concerning this clone: Other DNA sequences of this sample code for an identical CDR3.

Clones were read by immunoSEQ multiplex PCR, and TCRdb kept only the in-frame ones, dropping some. This sample has around 20,000 clones, with around 84% found just once. Per the germline V gene, CDR1 is SGHTA and CDR2 is FQGNSA. CDR3 length: 15 amino acids. After removal of 4 bases from V and 7 bases from J, the junction contained 10 bases not matched to a gene. The chain combines TRBV7-2 with TRBJ1-2; 9 bases are a match to TRBD1. The sample was CD4+ or CD8+ T cells sorted from blood, taken in a trial of the OX40 agonist ivuxolimab. This TCR came from an adult with an advanced solid tumor such as melanoma, head and neck, liver or kidney cancer. CDR3 sequence reads: CASSSDGTGSGGYTF. Here the CDR3 DNA reads TGTGCCAGCAGCTCTGACGGGACAGGGAGTGGTGGCTACACCTTC.